This T cell receptor beta chain appears in the sequencing data of a study of T cells in narcolepsy. The overall study: Healthy controls were enrolled alongside patients with narcolepsy type 1 or type 2.

This CDR3 is 13 amino acids long. CDR1 and CDR2 (germline): MNHEY, SVGAGI. V shed 0 bases and J shed 6 bases, with 8 bases lying between them. Repertoires were generated with immunoSEQ multiplex PCR, while TCRdb's copy carries only in-frame clones and drops some. The table has fewer than 35,000 clones, roughly 87% seen once. Material: CD45RA- memory CD4+ T cells from PBMCs. The sequence was obtained from a human donor with narcolepsy. The chain carries TRBV6-5 and TRBJ2-5, with D perhaps TRBD2 (5 bases). The CDR3 nucleotides read TGTGCCAGCAGTTACTCCACGGGAAAGACCCAGTACTTC. It encodes CASSYSTGKTQYF.